This T cell receptor (beta chain) was sequenced during a study of blood T cell repertoires in COVID-19. Study background: Sources were T cells, B-cell-depleted T cells, or PBMCs; the material itself was cDNA or gDNA.

Individuals aged about 18 to 100 years were recruited from some 26 US areas. Cohorts were determined from participant-reported clinical history. Trimming cost V 6 bases and J 6 bases; bases outside gene matches: 4. The CDR3 spans 13 residues. Germline V CDR1 and CDR2: SNHLY, FYNNEI. Only in-frame clones appear in the TCRdb table, and some are missing; sequencing was by immunoSEQ multiplex PCR. The sample gives over 150,000 clones, about 86% of which show up once; around 7.5% is in the top ten. This chain joins TRBV2 and TRBJ1-2, with 10 bases fitting TRBD1. This clonotype originated in a middle-aged man who had recovered from COVID-19. Sample: PBMCs or T cells enriched from blood (not recorded which). The CDR3 DNA is TGTGCCAGCAGGTTGACAGGGGGCCATGGCTACACCTTC. This sequence encodes CASRLTGGHGYTF.